This T cell receptor (beta chain) was sequenced for a study of T-cell reconstitution after alpha-beta-depleted transplantation in children. For this clonotype: The antigen is undetermined.

The CDR3 has 16 residues. CDR1 is SGHKS, CDR2 YYEKEE, per germline (reference sequence). V was pared by 5 bases and J by 8 bases, with 13 bases of the junction left unmatched. Points from the study as a whole: By one year post-transplant, T-cell counts and diversity largely arose from T cells that were newly produced. After transplant, at about two months, alpha-beta T cells were reportedly derived from several hundred expanded graft clones. Surviving recipient cells, namely T cells and thymic progenitors, were the source of high day-60 TCRbeta diversity in some patients.

Unique molecular identifiers were incorporated into the prepared TCRbeta library. MiXCR, run by TCRdb on the PCR reads, gives a single entry per CDR3 protein. The repertoire consists of about 230,000 distinct CDR3 sequences, with approximately 11% occurring once and the leading ten covering 28%. This receptor was identified in a child less than two years old with acute myeloid leukemia, due to receive a stem cell transplant. Sequences were derived from PBMCs, sampled before TCRalphabeta/CD19-depleted stem cell transplant. The chain is built from TRBV5-5 and TRBJ2-2; 9 bases align to TRBD2. The CDR3 sequence: CASRTGLAGLWGELFF. The CDR3 nucleotides are TGTGCCAGCAGGACGGGGCTAGCGGGACTTTGGGGGGAGCTGTTTTTT.